The 18 T cell receptor beta chains listed next were all sequenced from one sample in a study of CD8+CD57+ T cells in acquired aplastic anemia. Profiling that covered TCR beta VDJ and CDR3 relied on genomic DNA as its template. TCRdb ran MiXCR on the reads and lists one entry per CDR3 protein. The sample lists roughly 130,000 distinct CDR3 sequences; roughly 50% were seen once. Sequencing was carried out using sorted CD4+, CD8+, or CD8+CD57+ T cells (not recorded which) from PBMCs. These receptors all stem from a human donor in good health, serving as a control.

The chain links TRBV7-9 to TRBJ1-5; D is undetermined. V dropped 5 bases and J dropped 5 bases, with 7 bases sitting between them. This CDR3 has 12 residues. CDR1 SEHNR and CDR2 FQNEAQ come from the germline V gene (reference sequence). CDR3 amino acids: CASSPPDQPQHF. CDR3 DNA: TGTGCCAGCAGCCCTCCTGATCAGCCCCAGCATTTT.

This clonotype was recorded many times. CDR3 sequence (DNA): TGTGCCAGCGAGGCAGCGGGGCTGCGAAATGAGCAGTTCTTC. Translation gives CASEAAGLRNEQFF. V gene TRBV27 combines with J gene TRBJ2-1; 7 bases fit TRBD2. The CDR3 sequence is 14 residues long. Trimming cost V 8 bases and J 7 bases; bases outside gene matches: 11. Germline V lookup: CDR1 MNHEY, CDR2 SMNVEV (reference sequence).

This clonotype was seen many times. The chain employs TRBV12-3 or TRBV12-4 and TRBJ2-5; 12 positions agree with TRBD2. The CDR3 has 17 amino acids. V shed 5 bases and J 3 bases; nucleotides not matched to a gene: 10. DNA for the CDR3: TGTGCCAGCAGTAAACCACTGACTAGCGGGGGCGAAGAGACCCAGTACTTC. This translates into CASSKPLTSGGEETQYF.

In the case of this clonotype: No conserved phenylalanine or tryptophan is present at the end of the CDR3, so a read error is the likely explanation. The chain is built from TRBV15 and TRBJ1-1; D possibly corresponds to TRBD1 (5 bases). The CDR3 runs to 13 residues. Looked up from germline, CDR1 is LNHNV and CDR2 is YYDKDF (reference sequence). V was pared by 1 base and J by 3 bases, with 6 bases between. For the CDR3, the DNA is TGTGCCACCAGCAGAGGGGGGGACACTGAAGCTTTCCTT. Residues: CATSRGGDTEAFL.

This clonotype has a single count. Germline is not matched at one junction end, which may reflect a read error. The rearrangement uses TRBV7-2 and TRBJ1-2, with no clear D. Germline loops: CDR1 SGHTA, CDR2 FQGNSA. The CDR3 sequence is 10 residues long. The CDR3 nucleotides are TGTGCCAGCAGCGGACCAGGCTTCACCTTC. Amino acids: CASSGPGFTF.

V gene TRBV10-3 combines with J gene TRBJ1-6, with D unclear. Per the germline V gene, CDR1 is ENHRY and CDR2 is SYGVKD. Deletions cut 2 bases from V and 8 bases from J, with 10 bases between. The CDR3 runs 14 residues. The CDR3 is CAISERQVDSPLHF. In nucleotides, the CDR3 is TGTGCCATCAGTGAGCGGCAGGTGGATTCACCCCTCCACTTT.

The chain combines TRBV14 with TRBJ2-1; tentative D call: TRBD2 (6 bases). The CDR3 covers 12 residues. V dropped 5 bases and J dropped 9 bases, with 11 bases sitting between them. Germline V CDR1 and CDR2: SGHDN, FVKESK. The CDR3 reads CASSRRVSEQFF. The CDR3 nucleotides read TGTGCCAGCAGCAGGAGGGTTAGTGAGCAGTTCTTC.

The CDR3 protein is CASSERGTSGVFYEQYF. The CDR3 DNA follows: TGCGCCAGCAGTGAGAGGGGGACTAGCGGGGTATTTTACGAGCAGTACTTC. The chain joins TRBV10-1 to TRBJ2-7; 13 nucleotides line up with TRBD2. Germline V gene lookup returns CDR1 WNHNN and CDR2 SYGVQD (reference sequence). The CDR3 has 17 residues. V was pared by 2 bases and J by 4 bases, with 8 bases of the junction left unmatched.

Comments on this clonotype: With a much larger clone just one base away, this may be a read error. The conserved phenylalanine or tryptophan is not found at the CDR3 terminus, so this likely reflects a read error. This rearrangement joins TRBV5-6 to TRBJ2-3, with 9 bases identical to TRBD2. Germline CDR1 reads SGHDT; CDR2 reads YYEEEE. The CDR3 extends over 16 amino acids. The V segment lost 2 bases and the J segment 2 bases; nucleotides outside the gene matches: 6. Written as DNA, the CDR3 is TGTGCCAGCAGCTTCCGCGGGGGGGGATACACAGATACGCAGTATTCT. Residues: CASSFRGGGYTDTQYS.

V and J are TRBV29-1 and TRBJ2-7; the match to TRBD2 covers 9 bases. From germline, CDR1 is SQVTM and CDR2 ANQGSEA. The CDR3 runs to 14 residues. With V trimmed by 6 bases and J by 0 bases, 6 bases remained unmatched. The CDR3 loop reads CSVAGTSYSYEQYF. The CDR3 region has the DNA TGCAGCGTAGCCGGGACTAGCTACTCCTACGAGCAGTACTTC.

The table lists this clonotype with many counts. J is TRBJ2-1 and V is TRBV19, with TRBD1 as a possible D gene (6 bases). CDR3 length: 14 residues. Per germline, CDR1 LNHDA and CDR2 SQIVND (reference sequence). V lost 6 bases and J 16 bases, leaving 25 bases between the germline ends. CDR3 in DNA: TGTGCCAGTAGCCTCGACAGGTCCTCCTCGAATTCCTTCTTC. Encoded protein: CASSLDRSSSNSFF.

This clonotype showed up many times. The rearrangement joins TRBV20-1 to TRBJ1-1; 8 nucleotides align to TRBD1. The CDR3 is made up of 14 amino acids. V was clipped by 1 base and J by 11 bases; unmatched bases: 12. Germline CDR1 DFQATT, CDR2 SNEGSKA (reference sequence). DNA of the CDR3: TGCAGTGCTAGAGTGGAAGACGGGACAGGTGGGGCTTTCTTT. The encoded protein is CSARVEDGTGGAFF.

The rearrangement uses TRBV5-4 and TRBJ1-3; D remains ambiguous. The CDR3 is 15 amino acids. The germline V and J ends were trimmed by 4 bases and 4 bases, with 15 bases remaining between them. Germline V lookup: CDR1 SGHNT, CDR2 YYREEE (reference sequence). Written as DNA, the CDR3 is TGTGCCAGCAGCCTGGATACCCTCTCCGGAAACACCATATATTTT. As protein: CASSLDTLSGNTIYF.

V is TRBV11-1 and J is TRBJ2-3; D could derive from TRBD1 or TRBD2 (6 bases each). V was trimmed by 2 bases and J by 5 bases, leaving 20 bases between them. The germline CDR1 and CDR2 sequences are SGHAT and FQDESV (reference sequence). This CDR3 is 17 amino acids long. The CDR3 region has the DNA TGTGCCAGCAGCTTATTTGGGGGGCGCTTAGGAGAAGATACGCAGTATTTT. This codes for CASSLFGGRLGEDTQYF.

This clonotype was counted at least ten times. The V and J genes are TRBV20-1 and TRBJ1-3, with D perhaps matching TRBD1 (5 bases). Germline V gives CDR1 DFQATT, CDR2 SNEGSKA (reference sequence). V shed 5 bases and J shed 0 bases, with 17 bases lying between them. The CDR3 runs 16 residues. CDR3 sequence reads: CSAFFNGAPSGNTIYF. The DNA of the CDR3 is TGCAGTGCTTTCTTTAATGGGGCCCCCTCTGGAAACACCATATATTTT.

This clonotype showed up many times. The chain links TRBV7-7 to TRBJ1-2; D gene uncertain. The CDR3 consists of 15 residues. V dropped 2 bases and J dropped 4 bases, with 14 bases sitting between them. The germline V gene encodes CDR1 SSHAT and CDR2 FNYEAQ (reference sequence). The CDR3: CASSLFFRQSYGYTF. The CDR3 DNA sequence: TGTGCCAGCAGCTTATTCTTCAGGCAATCCTATGGCTACACCTTC.

This clonotype was observed at least ten times. At one end, the junction sequence differs from germline, possibly due to a read error. V is TRBV15 and J is TRBJ2-1, with D possibly being TRBD1 (5 bases). The CDR3 loop spans 16 amino acids. Germline V gives CDR1 LNHNV, CDR2 YYDKDF (reference sequence). For the CDR3, the DNA is TGTGCCACCAGCAGAGGAGGACAAAGCTCCTACAATGAGCAGTCCTTC. As protein: CATSRGGQSSYNEQSF.

This clonotype was detected ten times or more. V is TRBV19 and J is TRBJ1-1; 7 nucleotides align to TRBD1. V lost 3 bases to trimming and J lost 1 base; unmatched junction nucleotides: 11. Germline CDR1 LNHDA, CDR2 SQIVND (reference sequence). The CDR3 is made up of 17 amino acids. The CDR3 coding sequence is TGTGCCAGTAGTATCACAAGCCGGGGACAGAGGAACACTGAAGCTTTCTTT. Residues: CASSITSRGQRNTEAFF.